This T cell receptor (beta chain) was captured by sequencing in a study of T-cell memory formation after mild COVID-19. The J segment lost 4 bases and the V segment lost 6 bases, leaving 1 base of the junction unmatched. Germline V gives CDR1 ENHRY, CDR2 SYGVKD. This CDR3 has 13 residues. Whole-study findings and limits: Day 15 to 85 contracting clones showed balanced CD4/CD8; later expanders leaned CD4+. The finding that pre-infection memory included some responding clones suggested that cross-reactive memory joined.

One entry per CDR3 protein results from TCRdb running MiXCR on the 5' RACE reads. This sample carries fewer than 250,000 distinct CDR3 sequences, approximately 15% of them seen once, and the ten largest clones take 2% to 2.5%. This clonotype was seen more than once but under ten times. Its target is unknown. Sequencing was carried out using PBMCs or a T cell subset sorted from them (not recorded which). This clonotype originated in an adult woman who had mild COVID-19 (a few samples of this study predate the infection). Cell type and time point are not known. The chain recombines TRBV10-3 with TRBJ1-2; TRBD1 aligns across 11 bases. The CDR3 DNA reads TGTGCCATCAGCGGGACAGGGGGCTATGGCTACACCTTC. This codes for CAISGTGGYGYTF.